These T cell receptor beta chains were read from a single sample in a study of OX40 agonist ivuxolimab in advanced cancers. Method: immunoSEQ multiplex PCR; TCRdb's copy keeps in-frame clones and lacks some. The repertoire includes approximately 61,000 clones, over 75% of them detected once, and more than 15% sits in the top ten. Sequencing was performed on CD4+ or CD8+ T cells sorted from blood, taken in a trial of the OX40 agonist ivuxolimab. The receptors shown here come from an adult with an advanced solid tumor such as melanoma, head and neck, liver or kidney cancer. CDR3s include the opening cysteine and the closing phenylalanine or tryptophan. The D gene is left open where the match is weak. Rows give clone size only sometimes, using once, few, many, or a class for an expanded clone.

TRBV27,TRBJ2-1,TRBD1,-,TGTGCCAGCAGAACAGGGGTCGGCGAGCAGTTCTTC,CASRTGVGEQFF
TRBV18,TRBJ2-3,-,once,TGTGCCAGCTCACCTTCCACAGATACGCAGTATTTT,CASSPSTDTQYF
TRBV6-5,TRBJ2-7,-,-,TGTGCCAGCAGTTCTCTGACAGATGAAACCTACGAGCAGTACTTC,CASSSLTDETYEQYF
TRBV28,TRBJ1-5,-,-,TGTGCCAGCAGTTTATACAGGGAGATCAATCAGCCCCAGCATTTT,CASSLYREINQPQHF
TRBV5-1,TRBJ1-5,-,-,TGCGCCAGCAGCTTGGCCGGTTATAGCAATCAGCCCCAGCATTTT,CASSLAGYSNQPQHF
TRBV5-6,TRBJ2-1,-,-,TGTGCCAGCAGCACCCGGTGGGGCAGGAATGAGCAGTTCTTC,CASSTRWGRNEQFF
TRBV27,TRBJ2-2,TRBD2,-,TGTGCCAGCAGTTTTGGGAGGGCCGGGGAGCTGTTTTTT,CASSFGRAGELFF
TRBV28,TRBJ1-4,-,-,TGTGCCAGCAGTTCCGACGGTGCAACTAATGAAAAACTGTTTTTT,CASSSDGATNEKLFF
TRBV27,TRBJ2-1,-,-,TGTGCCAGCAGTTGGACGAGACCCGGGGGAGGAGGTGAGCAGTTCTTC,CASSWTRPGGGGEQFF
TRBV27,TRBJ2-3,TRBD2,-,TGTGCCAGCAGTTCCCGACTAGCGGGAGTACCAGATACGCAGTATTTT,CASSSRLAGVPDTQYF
TRBV21-1,TRBJ2-7,-,-,TGTGCCAGCAGCAAAGGGACAGACTCCTACGAGCAGTACTTC,CASSKGTDSYEQYF
TRBV28,TRBJ2-7,TRBD2,-,TGTGCCAGCAGTTCATCTAGCGGGGATTCCTACGAGCAGTACTTC,CASSSSSGDSYEQYF
TRBV6-5,TRBJ2-7,TRBD2,-,TGTGCCAGCAGTTACGGGGGGGAAGATTACGAGCAGTACTTC,CASSYGGEDYEQYF
TRBV5-6,TRBJ2-2,-,many,TGTGCCAGCAGCTTGTACGCGGAGGGATACACCGGGGAGCTGTTTTTT,CASSLYAEGYTGELFF
TRBV5-8,TRBJ1-2,TRBD1,-,TGTGCCAGCAGCCCCTGGACAGGGGCCCCACTATCTGGCACCTTC,CASSPWTGAPLSGTF